This record covers a single T cell receptor (beta chain). Its antigen has not been determined. Per-base qualities were not stored, and no clone one base away is much larger. For TCRbeta CDR3 sequencing, genomic DNA was extracted from sorted cells using the QIAGEN DNeasy Blood and Tissue Kit. High-throughput TCRbeta CDR3 sequencing, which included PCR amplification with bias correction and internal controls, was done commercially through immunoSEQ. The authors processed their data as follows. Unique productive TCRbeta sequences were defined by CDR3 nucleotide sequence where primers matched, otherwise by CDR3 amino acid sequence with Vbeta and Jbeta genes. To correct sorting error, sequences shared between sorted populations at a frequency ratio of 2:1 or less were removed; the rest were assigned to the higher population. Sequences were defined as donor-reactive when expanded at least 5-fold in CFSE-low cells versus unstimulated cells and present at a frequency of at least 0.01% in CFSE-low cells. Jensen-Shannon divergence calculated on the top 100 TCRbeta sequences ranked by frequency was used to measure repertoire divergence. For samples with multiple sequencing runs, sorting error was corrected separately for each run before the runs were pooled. The table comes from immuneACCESS by way of TCRdb, which keeps in-frame sequences with V and J called. Part of the clones is missing from these tables; in studies checked, under half for an unresolved V gene and the rest for unknown reasons. From that table come the V and J calls and clone size; the DNA was used to work out D and trimming. The sample includes approximately 81,000 clones, with about 91% observed a single time. The top ten clones comprise 1.6% of the sample.

These data are taken from a study of Tregs in tolerant kidney transplant recipients (dated by TCRdb to about 2019). A note on the overall study: Before combined kidney and bone marrow transplantation, this study identified donor-specific regulatory T cells using TCRbeta sequencing and then followed those same cells after transplant. The full study reports these points: Although technical replication error seemed to be minimal, the question of biological reproducibility was not addressed directly. Expanding Tregs with activated donor B cells appeared to identify the most biologically relevant and donor-specific TCRbeta repertoire. Because the study included only a small number of patients, the results must be confirmed in larger populations and under other immunosuppression protocols. For some patients, the PCR primers changed as time went on, which meant samples from those patients could not be compared with one another at the nucleotide level. In tolerant patients, donor-specific Tregs expanded more than Tregs overall, which suggests antigen-driven rather than nonspecific expansion.

The CDR3 goes from the cysteine to the phenylalanine over 12 residues. The entry retains the CDR3 DNA only, 36 bases that are in frame from base 1. Reading the germline V gene gives CDR1 SGHRS and CDR2 YFSETQ. The V end loses 4 bases and the J end loses 5 bases, and a stretch of 9 bases separates them. Transplants used related donors with nonmyeloablative bone marrow transplantation; mixed chimerism was transient in the human trials. Unstimulated Tregs (CD4+CD25+CD127-), CD4+ non-Tregs (CD4+CD25-), CD4 and CD8 cells were FACS-sorted from thawed PBMCs. 4 combined kidney and bone marrow transplant recipients from the ITN036ST trial were included as patients, and samples were available only from these trial subjects. Healthy control blood was separated into PBMCs by Ficoll density gradient and cryopreserved, and patient PBMCs were collected both before and after transplant.

The clonotype comes from a human patient who received a combined kidney and bone marrow transplant. Following a transplant, some T cells may be graft donor cells, not patient cells. Here the sequenced sample was CD4+ T cells from blood (PBMCs), taken 24 months after the transplant. Here the chain combines TRBV5-1 and TRBJ2-5; TRBD1 is perhaps the D gene, given 6 matching bases. The bases read TGCGCCAGCAGCCACCAGGGGGAGACCCAGTACTTC. Translated, it reads CASSHQGETQYF.